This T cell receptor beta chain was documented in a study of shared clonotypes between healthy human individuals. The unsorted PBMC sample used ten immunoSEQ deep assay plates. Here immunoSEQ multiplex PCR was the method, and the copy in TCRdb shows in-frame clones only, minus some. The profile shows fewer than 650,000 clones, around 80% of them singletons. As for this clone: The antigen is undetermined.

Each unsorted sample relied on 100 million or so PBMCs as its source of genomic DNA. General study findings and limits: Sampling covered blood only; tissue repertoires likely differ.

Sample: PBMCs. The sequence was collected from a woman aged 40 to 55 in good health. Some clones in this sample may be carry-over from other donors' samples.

The CDR3 spells CASSPQGPPSYEQYF. In nucleotides, the CDR3 is TGTGCCAGCTCACCACAGGGACCTCCGTCCTACGAGCAGTACTTC. The chain employs TRBV18 and TRBJ2-7, with D tentatively TRBD1 or TRBD2 (5 bases each). Per germline, CDR1 KGHSH and CDR2 LQKENI. Trimming took 1 base from V and 1 from J, leaving 11 bases between them. This CDR3 is 15 amino acids long.